This T cell receptor beta chain was obtained from a study of cytomegalovirus exposure and HLA in healthy donors (dated by TCRdb to the late 2010s). In terms of the full investigation: According to a later analysis, the 120 or so validation repertoires were produced on the same platform as the 700 or so repertoires of the first cohort. In addition to the first cohort of several hundred subjects, a separate validation cohort of approximately 130 different subjects was used. To predict cytomegalovirus infection status, the study combined high-throughput TCR immunosequencing, statistical association of individual TCRs with disease status, and machine learning. The aim of the study was to test whether cataloging public T cell receptors could identify signatures of past pathogen exposure.

A word on this clone: Its antigen is unknown. Base qualities are not at hand, and no much larger clone is one base apart.

The protocol used for the library was the immunoSEQ multiplex PCR assay. Per the authors' processing: A statistical classification framework was developed to diagnose cytomegalovirus status using the catalog of TCR beta chain sequences. TCRdb took over this immuneACCESS table, retaining in-frame rearrangements with V and J assigned. Such tables are incomplete; in checked studies, under half of the missing clones stem from an unresolved V gene, and the remainder is unexplained. V and J calls plus clone size are reproduced from that table; the DNA served to infer D and trimming. Present in this sample are tens of thousands of clones, approximately 95% of which were seen just once. The ten largest clones capture approximately 6.8% of the sample. Separate from the roughly 650-subject first cohort, the validation cohort of 90 to 150 subjects was the group to which the donors belonged. Here V drops 2 bases and J drops 2 bases, and the junction holds 3 bases not matched to any gene. Based on the germline V gene, the CDR1 and CDR2 sequences are SGHTA and FQGNSA. From cysteine to phenylalanine, the CDR3 is 15 amino acids long. Left in the record is the CDR3 DNA by itself, 45 bases read in frame from the first base.

What the study reported, not specific to this receptor: Most TCR sequences were seen in very few donors, while some public TCRs were found in many individuals. A later analysis had no HLA typing for the validation cohort, so co-occurrence there was scored across all 110 or so repertoires. In vitro tests confirmed that a few of the cytomegalovirus-associated TCR beta chains recognize cytomegalovirus antigens. In the study, 150 to 200 TCR beta chains were listed as associated with cytomegalovirus. The classifier was reported to diagnose cytomegalovirus status with high specificity and sensitivity in both the original and validation cohorts. The authors suggested that the approach could potentially be extended to other disease states and immunological phenotypes. Of the cluster scores, approximately 94% were above 0 in a later analysis, which found that TCRs clustered in the first cohort also tended to co-occur in the 120 validation repertoires.

The chain employs TRBV7-2 and TRBJ1-5; 7 bases in the junction line up with TRBD1. The source is a woman under 30 in good health and CMV-seropositive. Source material: PBMCs. The encoded CDR3 is CASSLTGARNQPQHF. Here is the DNA: TGTGCCAGCAGCTTAACAGGGGCCCGCAATCAGCCCCAGCATTTT.